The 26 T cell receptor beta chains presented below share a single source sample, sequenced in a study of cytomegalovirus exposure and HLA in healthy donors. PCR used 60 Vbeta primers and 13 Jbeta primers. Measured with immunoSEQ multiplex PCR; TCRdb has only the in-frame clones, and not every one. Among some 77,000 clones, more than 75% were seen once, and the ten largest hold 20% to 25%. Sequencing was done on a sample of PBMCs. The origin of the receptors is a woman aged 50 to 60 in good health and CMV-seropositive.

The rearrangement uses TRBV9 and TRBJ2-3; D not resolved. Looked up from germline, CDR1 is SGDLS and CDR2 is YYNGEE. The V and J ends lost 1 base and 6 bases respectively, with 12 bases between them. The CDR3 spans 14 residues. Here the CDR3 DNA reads TGTGCCAGCAGCGTATACTCCTCTAGGGATACGCAGTATTTT. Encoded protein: CASSVYSSRDTQYF.

In DNA form, the CDR3 reads TGTGCCAGCAGTGAGAGAAGCGGGAGGGACTACGAGCAGTACGTC. It translates to CASSERSGRDYEQYV. The chain uses TRBV2 and TRBJ2-7; TRBD2 aligns across 10 bases. Germline assignment: CDR1 SNHLY and CDR2 FYNNEI. CDR3 length: 15 amino acids. Trimming removed 3 bases from V and 3 bases from J; junction bases left unmatched: 5.

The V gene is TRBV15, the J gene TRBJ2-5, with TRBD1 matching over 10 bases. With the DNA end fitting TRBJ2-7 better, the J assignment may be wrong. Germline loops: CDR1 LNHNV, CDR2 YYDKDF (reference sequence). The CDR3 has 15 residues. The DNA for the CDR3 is TGTGCCACCAGCAGGACCGGGACAGGGGATCTCGAGCAGTACTTC. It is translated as CATSRTGTGDLEQYF.

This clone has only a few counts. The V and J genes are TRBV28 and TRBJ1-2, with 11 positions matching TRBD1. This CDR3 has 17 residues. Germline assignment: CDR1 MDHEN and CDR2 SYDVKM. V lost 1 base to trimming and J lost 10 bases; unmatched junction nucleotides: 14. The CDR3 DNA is TGTGCCAGCAGTTTATCCGGCCCGGGACAGGGGGGTCCGTTCTACACCTTC. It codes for CASSLSGPGQGGPFYTF.

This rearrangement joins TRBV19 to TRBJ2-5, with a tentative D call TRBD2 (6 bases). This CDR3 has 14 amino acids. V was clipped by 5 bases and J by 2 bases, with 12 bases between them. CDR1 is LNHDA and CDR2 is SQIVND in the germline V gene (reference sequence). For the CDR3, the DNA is TGTGCCAGTAGTTCCGGCCGGGGGCAAGAGACCCAGTACTTC. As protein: CASSSGRGQETQYF.

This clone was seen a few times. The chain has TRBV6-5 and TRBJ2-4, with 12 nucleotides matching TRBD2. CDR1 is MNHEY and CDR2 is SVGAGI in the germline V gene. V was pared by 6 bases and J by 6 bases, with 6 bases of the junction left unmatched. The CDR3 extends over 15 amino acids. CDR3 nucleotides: TGTGCCAGCAGCTTCCTAGCGGGGGGGGGAAACATTCAGTACTTC. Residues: CASSFLAGGGNIQYF.

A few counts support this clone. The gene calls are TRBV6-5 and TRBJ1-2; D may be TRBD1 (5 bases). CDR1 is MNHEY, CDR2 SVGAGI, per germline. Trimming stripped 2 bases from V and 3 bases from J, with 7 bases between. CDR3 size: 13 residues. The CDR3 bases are TGTGCCAGCAGTTACGGGGGGTACTATGGCTACACCTTC. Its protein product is CASSYGGYYGYTF.

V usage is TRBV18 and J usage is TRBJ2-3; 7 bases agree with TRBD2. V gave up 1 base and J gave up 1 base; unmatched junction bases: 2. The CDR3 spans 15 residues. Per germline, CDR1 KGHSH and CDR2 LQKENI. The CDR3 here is CASSPLRGGTDTQYF. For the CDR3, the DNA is TGTGCCAGCTCACCACTTCGGGGGGGCACAGATACGCAGTATTTT.

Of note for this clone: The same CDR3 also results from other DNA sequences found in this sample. CDR3 in DNA: TGTGCCAGCAGCGACAGGGCTTACGGCTACACCTTC. Amino acid sequence: CASSDRAYGYTF. The V and J genes are TRBV28 and TRBJ1-2, with 7 bases that match TRBD1. CDR1 and CDR2 from the germline V gene are MDHEN and SYDVKM. V was pared by 6 bases and J by 8 bases, with 6 bases of the junction left unmatched. This CDR3 region has 12 residues.

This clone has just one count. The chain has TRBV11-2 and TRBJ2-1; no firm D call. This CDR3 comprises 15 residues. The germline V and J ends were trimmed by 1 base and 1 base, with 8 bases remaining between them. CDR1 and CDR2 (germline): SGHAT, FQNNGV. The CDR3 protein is CASSLAYSSYNEQFF. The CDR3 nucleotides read TGTGCCAGCAGCTTAGCGTATTCTTCCTACAATGAGCAGTTCTTC.

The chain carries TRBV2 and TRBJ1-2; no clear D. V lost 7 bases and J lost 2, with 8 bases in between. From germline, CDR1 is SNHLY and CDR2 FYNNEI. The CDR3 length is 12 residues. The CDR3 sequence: CASTASNYGYTF. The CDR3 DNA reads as TGTGCCAGCACAGCGTCCAACTATGGCTACACCTTC.

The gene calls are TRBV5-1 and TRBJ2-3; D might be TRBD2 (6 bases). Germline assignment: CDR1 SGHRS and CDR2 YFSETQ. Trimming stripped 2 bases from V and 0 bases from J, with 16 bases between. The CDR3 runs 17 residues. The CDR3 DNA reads TGCGCCAGCAGCTTTAGCCTTCGGGGGTGGAGCACAGATACGCAGTATTTT. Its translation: CASSFSLRGWSTDTQYF.

CDR3 coding DNA: TGTGCCAGTAGTATCCCCGGTATACCTACTGGCTACACCTTC. It codes for CASSIPGIPTGYTF. The chain carries TRBV19 and TRBJ1-2, with unresolved D. The CDR3 extends over 14 amino acids. Germline CDR1 reads LNHDA; CDR2 reads SQIVND (reference sequence). The germline V and J ends were trimmed by 3 bases and 7 bases, with 15 bases remaining between them.

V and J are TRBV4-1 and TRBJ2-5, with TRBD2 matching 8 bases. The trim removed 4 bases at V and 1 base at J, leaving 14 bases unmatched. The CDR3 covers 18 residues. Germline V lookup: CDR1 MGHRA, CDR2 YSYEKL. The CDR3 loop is CASSPGTSGPRFQETQYF. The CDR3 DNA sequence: TGCGCCAGCAGCCCCGGGACTAGTGGCCCCAGATTCCAAGAGACCCAGTACTTC.

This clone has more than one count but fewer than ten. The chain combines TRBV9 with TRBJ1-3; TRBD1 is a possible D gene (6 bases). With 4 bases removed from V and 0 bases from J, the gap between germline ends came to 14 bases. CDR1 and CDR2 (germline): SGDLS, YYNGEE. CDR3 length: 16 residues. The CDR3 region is CASSLLTGLSGNTIYF. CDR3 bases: TGTGCCAGCAGCTTACTAACAGGGCTCTCTGGAAACACCATATATTTT.

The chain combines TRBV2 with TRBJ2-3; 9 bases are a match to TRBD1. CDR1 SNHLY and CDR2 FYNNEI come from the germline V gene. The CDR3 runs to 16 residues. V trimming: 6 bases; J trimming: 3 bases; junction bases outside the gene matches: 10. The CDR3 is CASRPPGQGRTDTQYF. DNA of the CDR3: TGTGCCAGCAGACCTCCGGGACAGGGTAGGACAGATACGCAGTATTTT.

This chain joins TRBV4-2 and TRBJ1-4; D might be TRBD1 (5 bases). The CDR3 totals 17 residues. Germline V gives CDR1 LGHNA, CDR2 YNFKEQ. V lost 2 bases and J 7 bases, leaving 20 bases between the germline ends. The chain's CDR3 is CASSQKTGGVAVEKLFF. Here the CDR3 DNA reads TGTGCCAGCAGCCAAAAGACCGGGGGGGTAGCTGTTGAAAAACTGTTTTTT.

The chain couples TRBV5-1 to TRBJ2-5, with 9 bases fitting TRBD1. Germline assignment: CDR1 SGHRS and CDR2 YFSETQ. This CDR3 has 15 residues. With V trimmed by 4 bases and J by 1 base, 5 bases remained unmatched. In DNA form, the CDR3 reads TGCGCCAGCAGCCTCCGGGACAGGGCCCAAGAGACCCAGTACTTC. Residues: CASSLRDRAQETQYF.

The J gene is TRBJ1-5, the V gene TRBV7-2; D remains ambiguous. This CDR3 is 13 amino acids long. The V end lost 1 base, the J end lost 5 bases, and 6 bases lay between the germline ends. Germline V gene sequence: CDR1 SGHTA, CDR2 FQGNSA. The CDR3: CASSLGVDQPQHF. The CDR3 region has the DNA TGTGCCAGCAGCTTAGGAGTTGATCAGCCCCAGCATTTT.

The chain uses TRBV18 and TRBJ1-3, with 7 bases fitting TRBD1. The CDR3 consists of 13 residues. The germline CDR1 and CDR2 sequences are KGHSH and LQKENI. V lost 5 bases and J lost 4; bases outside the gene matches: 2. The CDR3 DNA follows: TGTGCCAGCTCAGCGGGACAGGGAAACACCATATATTTT. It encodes CASSAGQGNTIYF.

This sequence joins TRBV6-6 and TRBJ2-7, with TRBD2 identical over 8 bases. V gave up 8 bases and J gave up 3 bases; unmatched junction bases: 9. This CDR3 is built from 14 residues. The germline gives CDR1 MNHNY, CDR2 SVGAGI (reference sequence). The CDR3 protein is CASRDWAGGYEQYV. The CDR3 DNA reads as TGTGCCAGCCGTGACTGGGCGGGGGGCTACGAGCAGTACGTC.

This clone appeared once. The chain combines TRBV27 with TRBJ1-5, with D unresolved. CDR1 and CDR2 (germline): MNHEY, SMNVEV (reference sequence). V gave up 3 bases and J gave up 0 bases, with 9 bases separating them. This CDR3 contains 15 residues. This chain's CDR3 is CASSFAAVSNQPQHF. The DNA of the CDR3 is TGTGCCAGCAGTTTCGCGGCGGTTAGCAATCAGCCCCAGCATTTT.

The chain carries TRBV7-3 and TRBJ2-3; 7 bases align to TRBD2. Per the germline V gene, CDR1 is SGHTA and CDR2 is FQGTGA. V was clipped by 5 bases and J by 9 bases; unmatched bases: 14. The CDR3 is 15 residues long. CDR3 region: CASSVAGTLTGTQYF. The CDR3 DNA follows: TGTGCCAGCAGCGTAGCGGGTACCCTCACGGGGACGCAGTATTTT.

The CDR3 sequence is CASSEMLRYGYTF. As DNA, the CDR3 is TGTGCCAGCAGTGAAATGTTGCGGTACGGCTACACCTTC. The chain links TRBV2 to TRBJ1-2; D is unresolved. The CDR3 is made up of 13 amino acids. V was trimmed by 2 bases and J by 8 bases, leaving 12 bases between them. The germline CDR1 and CDR2 sequences are SNHLY and FYNNEI.

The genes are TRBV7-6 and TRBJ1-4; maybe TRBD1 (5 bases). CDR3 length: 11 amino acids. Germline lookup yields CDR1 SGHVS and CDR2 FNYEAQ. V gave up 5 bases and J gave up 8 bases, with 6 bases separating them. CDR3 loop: CASSRGEKLFF. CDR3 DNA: TGTGCCAGCAGCCGGGGGGAAAAACTGTTTTTT.

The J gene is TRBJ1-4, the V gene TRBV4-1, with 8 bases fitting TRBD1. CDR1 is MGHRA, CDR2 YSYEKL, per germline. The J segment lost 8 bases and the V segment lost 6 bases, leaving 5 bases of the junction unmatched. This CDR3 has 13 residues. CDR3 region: CASSHRDREKLFF. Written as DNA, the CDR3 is TGCGCCAGCAGTCACAGGGACAGGGAAAAACTGTTTTTT.